This T cell receptor beta chain was identified in a study of STAT5B mutations in CD4+ large granular lymphocyte leukemia. Generated by immunoSEQ multiplex PCR, the TCRdb table keeps only in-frame clones and is missing some. Among more than 30,000 clones listed, more than 60% were seen once. With 0 bases removed from V and 2 bases from J, the gap between germline ends came to 9 bases. The germline CDR1 and CDR2 sequences are SGHRS and YFSETQ. The CDR3 contains 14 residues. Sequences were obtained from CD4+ T cells from blood buffy coats. This chain connects TRBV5-1 to TRBJ2-7, with unresolved D. The clonotype originates from a human donor in good health. CDR3 coding DNA: TGCGCCAGCAGCTTGGGAAGGAGTACCTACGAGCAGTACTTC. It specifies CASSLGRSTYEQYF.